These 32 T cell receptor beta chains came from one sample sequenced in a study of long-term antiretroviral therapy in people with HIV. immunoSEQ v3.0 was run at survey level. This table comes from immunoSEQ multiplex PCR, and its TCRdb copy is limited to in-frame clones, with some not included. The data hold over 40,000 clones, with roughly 96% observed a single time. The starting material was unsorted PBMCs, obtained 3.7 years after starting antiretroviral therapy. The receptors shown here come from a woman aged 45 to 65 with HIV.

V and J are TRBV4-1 and TRBJ2-5; weak D call: TRBD2 (7 bases). V gave up 3 bases and J gave up 1 base, with 18 bases separating them. This CDR3 has 17 amino acids. Germline assignment: CDR1 MGHRA and CDR2 YSYEKL. CDR3 region: CASSHLGGGGLQETQYF. The DNA for the CDR3 is TGCGCCAGCAGCCATTTAGGTGGGGGGGGCCTCCAAGAGACCCAGTACTTC.

The rearrangement joins TRBV4-3 to TRBJ2-2, with unresolved D. Germline CDR1 reads LGHNA; CDR2 reads YSLEER. There are 16 residues in the CDR3. V lost 0 bases and J 5 bases, leaving 13 bases between the germline ends. The CDR3 sequence: CASSQEWGRGTGELFF. The CDR3 bases are TGCGCCAGCAGCCAAGAGTGGGGTCGTGGGACCGGGGAGCTGTTTTTT.

The chain carries TRBV4-1 and TRBJ1-3; D possibly corresponds to TRBD1 (5 bases). CDR3 length: 17 residues. Trimming took off 1 base at V and 2 bases at J, with 15 bases between the two ends. CDR1 MGHRA and CDR2 YSYEKL come from the germline V gene. As DNA, the CDR3 is TGCGCCAGCAGCCAAGTCAGCGGGGGAATTACTGGAAACACCATATATTTT. Translation gives CASSQVSGGITGNTIYF.

The rearrangement links TRBV7-2 to TRBJ2-5; 7 nucleotides line up with TRBD1. Germline V gene sequence: CDR1 SGHTA, CDR2 FQGNSA. This CDR3 comprises 14 residues. Unmatched junction bases numbered 4, after V lost 3 bases and J lost 3 bases. In nucleotides, the CDR3 is TGTGCCAGCAGCTTCCGGGACAGAAAAGAGACCCAGTACTTC. Its translation: CASSFRDRKETQYF.

The genes are TRBV28 and TRBJ2-7; D not certain. Trimming left V 4 bases short and J 3 bases short, with 10 bases between. This CDR3 is 13 amino acids long. Germline lookup yields CDR1 MDHEN and CDR2 SYDVKM. The CDR3 sequence is CASSSPAVYEQYF. For the CDR3, the DNA is TGTGCCAGCAGTTCCCCCGCCGTCTACGAGCAGTACTTC.

V gene TRBV6-5 combines with J gene TRBJ2-3, with 7 positions matching TRBD2. J was trimmed by 6 bases and V by 6 bases; bases with no gene match: 12. This CDR3 spans 15 amino acids. Germline CDR1 and CDR2: MNHEY and SVGAGI. The CDR3 nucleotides read TGTGCCAGCAGACACACAGGACTAGGCGCGGATACGCAGTATTTT. Protein product: CASRHTGLGADTQYF.

This clone was found once. This sequence joins TRBV19 and TRBJ1-5, with a possible D match to TRBD1 (5 bases). CDR1 is LNHDA and CDR2 is SQIVND in the germline V gene (reference sequence). The CDR3 runs to 14 residues. With 0 bases removed from V and 7 bases from J, the gap between germline ends came to 10 bases. The CDR3, as DNA: TGTGCCAGTAGTATAGAATCAGGGTGGCAGCCCCAGCATTTT. It codes for CASSIESGWQPQHF.

The chain uses TRBV9 and TRBJ1-1; no clear D gene. V was clipped by 0 bases and J by 2 bases, with 8 bases between them. This CDR3 region has 14 residues. CDR1 SGDLS and CDR2 YYNGEE come from the germline V gene. This chain's CDR3 is CASSVAPGNTEAFF. CDR3 DNA sequence: TGTGCCAGCAGCGTAGCGCCAGGAAACACTGAAGCTTTCTTT.

V and J are TRBV29-1 and TRBJ1-3, with unresolved D. This CDR3 is built from 13 residues. Germline CDR1 SQVTM, CDR2 ANQGSEA. Between the trimmed V and J ends, which lost 1 base and 1 base, there was a span of 5 bases. In nucleotides, the CDR3 is TGCAGCGTTGAAGTACAGTCTGGAAACACCATATATTTT. The encoded protein is CSVEVQSGNTIYF.

The chain joins TRBV28 to TRBJ1-3; D is possibly TRBD1 (5 bases). Per the germline V gene, CDR1 is MDHEN and CDR2 is SYDVKM. Trimming took 3 bases from V and 4 from J, leaving 7 bases between them. The CDR3 extends over 13 amino acids. CDR3 nucleotides: TGTGCCAGCAGTTTCAGGGCCGGAAACACCATATATTTT. Translated: CASSFRAGNTIYF.

For the CDR3, the DNA is TGTGCCAGCAGTGATGGTCACACCGGACCCTACGAGCAGTACTTC. This codes for CASSDGHTGPYEQYF. The V gene is TRBV6-1, the J gene TRBJ2-7; no reliable D call. The CDR3 runs to 15 residues. The V end lost 3 bases, the J end lost 2 bases, and 14 bases lay between the germline ends. Per germline, CDR1 MNHNS and CDR2 SASEGT.

The rearrangement links TRBV20-1 to TRBJ2-5; D is unclear. The germline CDR1 and CDR2 sequences are DFQATT and SNEGSKA (reference sequence). This CDR3 has 10 residues. The germline V and J ends were trimmed by 6 bases and 4 bases, with 6 bases remaining between them. CDR3 sequence: CSADGETQYF. The CDR3 bases are TGCAGTGCCGACGGAGAGACCCAGTACTTC.

The rearrangement links TRBV5-8 to TRBJ1-5; D may be TRBD1 (6 bases). Germline assignment: CDR1 SGHTS and CDR2 YDEGEE. V was trimmed by 0 bases and J by 3 bases, leaving 16 bases between them. CDR3 length equals 17 residues. The CDR3 loop reads CASSLGQAVRVNQPQHF. The CDR3 DNA sequence: TGTGCCAGCAGCTTGGGACAGGCCGTCCGTGTCAATCAGCCCCAGCATTTT.

The chain uses TRBV10-3 and TRBJ2-7; 7 nucleotides agree with TRBD1. The CDR3 runs 16 residues. V trimming: 3 bases; J trimming: 3 bases; junction bases outside the gene matches: 11. CDR1 and CDR2 from the germline V gene are ENHRY and SYGVKD. CDR3 in amino acids: CAISDSRQGGHYEQYF. DNA of the CDR3: TGTGCCATCAGTGACAGCCGACAGGGTGGGCACTACGAGCAGTACTTC.

This clone was counted between two and nine times. CDR3 DNA: TGTGCCAGCAGTAAAACTCTAGCGGGGGGCCCCACGGATACGCAGTATTTT. Residues: CASSKTLAGGPTDTQYF. V and J are TRBV6-7 and TRBJ2-3; 11 bases are shared with TRBD2. TRBV6-7 is designated an ORF whose function remains uncertain. There are 17 residues in the CDR3. The V segment lost 5 bases and the J segment 6 bases; nucleotides outside the gene matches: 13.

This clone showed up just once. The chain has TRBV27 and TRBJ1-2; tentative D call: TRBD1 (5 bases). The CDR3 is 15 amino acids. From germline, CDR1 is MNHEY and CDR2 SMNVEV (reference sequence). V lost 1 base and J lost 4, with 13 bases in between. Here the CDR3 DNA reads TGTGCCAGCAGTTTATATGACCGGGGGGTCTATGGCTACACCTTC. Translating it yields CASSLYDRGVYGYTF.

The V and J genes are TRBV7-2 and TRBJ1-2, with a weak D call TRBD1 (6 bases). Germline V gives CDR1 SGHTA, CDR2 FQGNSA. The length of the CDR3 is 15 residues. Trimming took off 0 bases at V and 6 bases at J, with 14 bases between the two ends. Here the CDR3 reads CASSLALGGQNGYTF. The DNA of the CDR3 is TGTGCCAGCAGCTTAGCCCTCGGGGGGCAGAATGGCTACACCTTC.

This clone was observed a few times. The rearrangement uses TRBV5-1 and TRBJ1-5; 11 positions match TRBD1. The junction had 3 bases not matched to a gene; V was cut back by 0 bases and J by 1 base. Germline CDR1 and CDR2: SGHRS and YFSETQ. CDR3 length: 17 residues. The CDR3 loop is CASSLVDRGRSNQPQHF. CDR3 bases: TGCGCCAGCAGCTTGGTGGACAGGGGGCGAAGCAATCAGCCCCAGCATTTT.

V gene TRBV11-2 combines with J gene TRBJ1-5, with 7 bases matching TRBD1. In germline, CDR1 is SGHAT, CDR2 FQNNGV. The trim removed 5 bases at V and 9 bases at J, leaving 7 bases unmatched. The CDR3 is 13 amino acids. In nucleotides, the CDR3 is TGTGCCAGCAGCCCTAGGGGGCTTCGGCCCCAGCATTTT. Translating gives CASSPRGLRPQHF.

The chain is built from TRBV10-3 and TRBJ1-1, with D unresolved. Trimming left V 11 bases short and J 1 base short, with 11 bases between. The V gene's germline CDR1 is ENHRY and CDR2 SYGVKD. This CDR3 spans 12 amino acids. The DNA of the CDR3 is TGTGCCTCAAGCTTTAAGAACACTGAAGCTTTCTTT. This encodes CASSFKNTEAFF.

The CDR3 nucleotides read TGTGCCAGCAGCCAAGTCCCGGGGCCTGGGAACTATGGCTACACCTTC. Translation: CASSQVPGPGNYGYTF. The rearrangement uses TRBV14 and TRBJ1-2; TRBD1 is a possible D gene (5 bases). CDR3 length: 16 amino acids. Germline values: CDR1 SGHDN, CDR2 FVKESK. Trimming shortened V by 1 base and J by 2 bases, and 14 bases separated the two germline ends. The complete variable domain, with remaining parts taken from reference TRBV14 and TRBJ1-2, reads EAGVTQFPSHSVIEKGQTVTLRCDPISGHDNLYWYRRVMGKEIKFLLHFVKESKQDESGMPNNRFLAERTGGTYSTLKVQPAELEDSGVYFCASSQVPGPGNYGYTFGSGTRLTVV.

The chain links TRBV19 to TRBJ1-2; 8 nucleotides agree with TRBD1. Germline CDR1 LNHDA, CDR2 SQIVND (reference sequence). This CDR3 contains 14 residues. Losses at the gene ends were 4 bases for V and 4 bases for J; bases not matched to a gene: 5. CDR3 nucleotide sequence: TGTGCCAGTAGTACAAGACAGGGGAGCTATGGCTACACCTTC. It specifies CASSTRQGSYGYTF.

CDR3 loop: CASSERATNEKLFF. CDR3 in DNA: TGTGCCAGCAGTGAGAGGGCAACTAATGAAAAACTGTTTTTT. The chain recombines TRBV2 with TRBJ1-4; D not resolved. Trimming stripped 3 bases from V and 0 bases from J, with 5 bases between. CDR3 length: 14 amino acids. Germline CDR1 SNHLY, CDR2 FYNNEI.

This chain joins TRBV7-9 and TRBJ2-5; D unresolved. V lost 7 bases, J lost 0 bases, and 15 bases lay in between. Germline CDR1 and CDR2: SEHNR and FQNEAQ (reference sequence). The CDR3 loop spans 15 amino acids. DNA for the CDR3: TGTGCCAGCACCCCTACTTCTGGGAACCAAGAGACCCAGTACTTC. Amino acid sequence: CASTPTSGNQETQYF.

The chain couples TRBV7-3 to TRBJ2-5; D call uncertain. The length of the CDR3 is 13 residues. Germline-derived CDR1 and CDR2 are SGHTA and FQGTGA. V shed 5 bases and J shed 4 bases, with 11 bases lying between them. CDR3 nucleotides: TGTGCCAGCAGCCGCTCGGGTACAGAGACCCAGTACTTC. Protein sequence: CASSRSGTETQYF.

This clone was seen just once. The chain recombines TRBV5-1 with TRBJ1-1; perhaps TRBD1 as D (5 bases). The V end was cut by 0 bases, the J end by 11 bases, with 11 bases between. Per the germline V gene, CDR1 is SGHRS and CDR2 is YFSETQ. There are 12 residues in the CDR3. DNA of the CDR3: TGCGCCAGCAGCTTGGCCGGGGGGACGGCTTTCTTT. It is translated as CASSLAGGTAFF. Full variable domain (remainder filled in from reference TRBV5-1 and TRBJ1-1): KAGVTQTPRYLIKTRGQQVTLSCSPISGHRSVSWYQQTPGQGLQFLFEYFSETQRNKGNFPGRFSGRQFSNSRSEMNVSTLELGDSALYLCASSLAGGTAFFGQGTRLTVV.

The chain links TRBV5-1 to TRBJ2-4; 7 bases are a match to TRBD1. The CDR3 is made up of 16 amino acids. Germline V lookup: CDR1 SGHRS, CDR2 YFSETQ. The V segment lost 4 bases and the J segment 0 bases; nucleotides outside the gene matches: 7. CDR3 sequence: CASSTRQGIAKNIQYF. In DNA, the CDR3 is TGCGCCAGCAGCACCAGACAGGGAATAGCCAAAAACATTCAGTACTTC. The whole variable domain, filled in from reference TRBV5-1 and TRBJ2-4, reads KAGVTQTPRYLIKTRGQQVTLSCSPISGHRSVSWYQQTPGQGLQFLFEYFSETQRNKGNFPGRFSGRQFSNSRSEMNVSTLELGDSALYLCASSTRQGIAKNIQYFGAGTRLSVL.

This chain connects TRBV13 to TRBJ1-6; D perhaps matches TRBD1 (6 bases). The CDR3 loop spans 17 amino acids. Deletions cut 0 bases from V and 9 bases from J, with 18 bases between. Looked up from germline, CDR1 is PRHDT and CDR2 is FYEKMQ (reference sequence). The CDR3 here is CASSLGGGRIPISPLHF. Written as DNA, the CDR3 is TGTGCCAGCAGCTTAGGGGGGGGCAGGATACCAATTTCACCCCTCCACTTT.

The chain uses TRBV19 and TRBJ1-2, with D possibly matching TRBD1 (6 bases). The V end lost 0 bases, the J end lost 0 bases, and 11 bases lay between the germline ends. There are 16 residues in the CDR3. Per germline, CDR1 LNHDA and CDR2 SQIVND (reference sequence). CDR3: CASSIDRDTSNYGYTF. CDR3 nucleotides: TGTGCCAGTAGTATAGATCGGGACACCTCTAACTATGGCTACACCTTC. The variable domain in full, completed from reference TRBV19 and TRBJ1-2, reads DGGITQSPKYLFRKEGQNVTLSCEQNLNHDAMYWYRQDPGQGLRLIYYSQIVNDFQKGDIAEGYSVSREKKESFPLTVTSAQKNPTAFYLCASSIDRDTSNYGYTFGSGTRLTVV.

This chain uses TRBV4-3 with TRBJ2-3; 7 bases agree with TRBD2. The V gene end was trimmed by 0 bases and the J gene end by 4 bases; junction bases not matched to a gene: 4. The CDR3 loop spans 15 amino acids. Germline CDR1 and CDR2: LGHNA and YSLEER. CDR3 coding DNA: TGCGCCAGCAGCCAAGAGGCCCGGGGGGCAGATACGCAGTATTTT. Translation: CASSQEARGADTQYF.

In DNA form, the CDR3 reads TGTGCCAGCAGTCTCCCGGGACACTACGAGCAGTACTTC. It specifies CASSLPGHYEQYF. V gene TRBV6-6 combines with J gene TRBJ2-7, with D perhaps TRBD1 (6 bases). The germline gives CDR1 MNHNY, CDR2 SVGAGI (reference sequence). The CDR3 has 13 residues. Trimming took off 5 bases at V and 3 bases at J, with 11 bases between the two ends.

This rearrangement joins TRBV11-2 to TRBJ2-5; D may be TRBD2 (5 bases). The V gene's germline CDR1 is SGHAT and CDR2 FQNNGV. This CDR3 is 12 amino acids long. The V end was cut by 6 bases, the J end by 5 bases, with 10 bases between. Here the CDR3 reads CASSRGIETQYF. DNA of the CDR3: TGTGCCAGCAGTCGGGGTATCGAGACCCAGTACTTC.